This T cell receptor (beta chain) comes out of a study of T cell responses to AZD1222 COVID-19 vaccine. Overall study findings and caveats: Baseline seropositivity characterized only a handful of AZD1222 recipients. Nearly half of the spike-specific TCRs reportedly recognize variant regions that carry no mutations. Donors were chiefly white British, with a greater number of females, and clonal diversity was perhaps underestimated. At 160-218 and 743-854, vaccine-associated CD4 TCRs were dominant, and they spanned spike.

The CDR3 consists of 17 residues. TCRdb's copy holds only in-frame clones and misses some; the assay was immunoSEQ multiplex PCR. The top ten hold 5.5% to 7% of the sample, which has 70,000 or so clones, 83% seen once. This clone was detected once. What it binds is not known. The sequence came from an adult who received the AZD1222 COVID-19 vaccine. The V gene is TRBV21-1, the J gene TRBJ1-5; the table's TRBD1 call for D was not verified on the DNA. TRBV21-1 represents a pseudogene. Sequencing was performed on peripheral blood, taken 28 days after the second AZD1222 dose. The CDR3 protein is CASSTTGGGLGNQPQHF. The CDR3 coding sequence is TGTGCCAGCAGCACCACAGGGGGCGGGCTTGGTAATCAGCCCCAGCATTTT.